The 32 T cell receptor beta chains below were found in one sample sequenced in a study of OX40 agonist ivuxolimab in advanced cancers. Clones were sequenced by immunoSEQ multiplex PCR, and TCRdb holds only the in-frame ones, with some missing. The profile shows around 100,000 clones, around 90% of them singletons. Sequences were derived from CD4+ or CD8+ T cells sorted from blood, sampled in a trial of the OX40 agonist ivuxolimab. The receptors shown here come from an adult with an advanced solid tumor such as melanoma, head and neck, liver or kidney cancer.

This clone is a singleton in its sample. The V gene is TRBV4-1, the J gene TRBJ2-7; 9 bases fit TRBD2. After removal of 0 bases from V and 2 bases from J, the junction contained 11 bases not matched to a gene. The CDR3 has 18 amino acids. Germline V CDR1 and CDR2: MGHRA, YSYEKL. CDR3 protein: CASSQDSWGGRDTYEQYF. In DNA, the CDR3 is TGCGCCAGCAGCCAAGACTCTTGGGGCGGGAGGGATACCTACGAGCAGTACTTC.

The chain employs TRBV5-6 and TRBJ2-1, with D unresolved. The CDR3 is 13 residues long. V was clipped by 5 bases and J by 3 bases, with 9 bases between them. Germline CDR1 is SGHDT and CDR2 is YYEEEE. CDR3 loop: CASRCTNYNEQFF. The CDR3 region has the DNA TGTGCCAGCAGGTGTACTAACTACAATGAGCAGTTCTTC.

The chain carries TRBV27 and TRBJ1-6; 7 bases are a match to TRBD1. Germline V CDR1 and CDR2: MNHEY, SMNVEV (reference sequence). This CDR3 region has 17 residues. V trimming: 5 bases; J trimming: 1 base; junction bases outside the gene matches: 8. The CDR3 sequence: CASSLFDRVSYNSPLHF. CDR3 nucleotide sequence: TGTGCCAGCAGTCTATTCGACAGGGTGTCCTATAATTCACCCCTCCACTTT.

A single count supports this clone. CDR3 bases: TGCGCCAGCAGCCGACTCACCGGGACAGGGGCCCTCAATGAGCAGTTCTTC. Translating it yields CASSRLTGTGALNEQFF. The chain carries TRBV4-1 and TRBJ2-1; 10 bases agree with TRBD1. J gave up 6 bases and V 4 bases, and 12 bases lay outside the gene matches. The germline gives CDR1 MGHRA, CDR2 YSYEKL. The CDR3 runs 17 residues.

The genes are TRBV10-3 and TRBJ2-3; unclear D gene. The germline gives CDR1 ENHRY, CDR2 SYGVKD. V lost 4 bases to trimming and J lost 3 bases, with 8 bases between them. CDR3 length: 13 residues. Here the CDR3 reads CAISVASTDTQYF. In nucleotides, the CDR3 is TGTGCCATCAGTGTGGCCTCGACAGATACGCAGTATTTT.

The V call is TRBV5-1, the J call TRBJ1-1, with D possibly matching TRBD1 (6 bases). Germline V gives CDR1 SGHRS, CDR2 YFSETQ. This CDR3 is built from 15 residues. V was clipped by 4 bases and J by 1 base, with 14 bases between them. This chain's CDR3 is CASSAAGARNTEAFF. CDR3 bases: TGCGCCAGCAGCGCGGCAGGGGCGAGGAACACTGAAGCTTTCTTT.

The V and J genes are TRBV2 and TRBJ2-5, with D perhaps TRBD1 (5 bases). The J call is in doubt because the DNA end fits TRBJ2-7 better. This CDR3 contains 12 residues. Germline CDR1 SNHLY, CDR2 FYNNEI. In nucleotides, the CDR3 is TGTGCCACCAGGGCCTCCTCTTACGAGCAGTACTTC. Protein sequence: CATRASSYEQYF.

CDR3 sequence: CASSLTQVSGNTIYF. The CDR3 coding sequence is TGTGCCAGCAGCTTAACACAAGTCTCTGGAAACACCATATATTTT. The chain joins TRBV5-8 to TRBJ1-3, with D hard to call. V gave up 2 bases and J gave up 0 bases, with 9 bases separating them. The CDR3 sequence is 15 residues long. CDR1 and CDR2 from the germline V gene are SGHTS and YDEGEE.

The rearrangement joins TRBV27 to TRBJ2-1; 12 bases map to TRBD2. The CDR3 is made up of 17 amino acids. V lost 3 bases and J lost 0; bases outside the gene matches: 3. The germline CDR1 and CDR2 sequences are MNHEY and SMNVEV (reference sequence). CDR3 sequence reads: CASSFRTSGNSYNEQFF. The CDR3 region has the DNA TGTGCCAGCAGTTTTAGGACTAGCGGGAACTCCTACAATGAGCAGTTCTTC.

This chain connects TRBV5-1 to TRBJ2-5, with 13 positions matching TRBD2. From germline, CDR1 is SGHRS and CDR2 YFSETQ. With V trimmed by 4 bases and J by 7 bases, 10 bases remained unmatched. The CDR3 is 16 amino acids. CDR3 coding DNA: TGCGCCAGCAGCGGGGGACTAGCGGGAATCGACGGGACCCAGTACTTC. Protein sequence: CASSGGLAGIDGTQYF.

V usage is TRBV6-5 and J usage is TRBJ2-5; 11 bases are shared with TRBD2. This CDR3 spans 16 amino acids. Trimming took 4 bases from V and 11 from J; bases not matched to a gene: 15. From germline, CDR1 is MNHEY and CDR2 SVGAGI. CDR3: CASSFSKLAGVNSQYF. Written as DNA, the CDR3 is TGTGCCAGCAGTTTCTCAAAACTAGCGGGAGTGAATTCTCAGTACTTC.

This clone was detected only once. The chain is built from TRBV2 and TRBJ1-1; D ambiguous. Germline V gene sequence: CDR1 SNHLY, CDR2 FYNNEI. The CDR3 runs to 12 residues. V shed 7 bases and J shed 2 bases, with 8 bases lying between them. The CDR3 coding sequence is TGTGCCAGCAACACACTAAACACTGAAGCTTTCTTT. Its translation: CASNTLNTEAFF. The variable domain in full, completed from reference TRBV2 and TRBJ1-1, reads EPEVTQTPSHQVTQMGQEVILRCVPISNHLYFYWYRQILGQKVEFLVSFYNNEISEKSEIFDDQFSVERPDGSNFTLKIRSTKLEDSAMYFCASNTLNTEAFFGQGTRLTVV.

The chain couples TRBV27 to TRBJ2-7, with D possibly TRBD2 on 5 matching bases. The CDR3 has 18 residues. Trimming removed 2 bases from V and 2 bases from J, with 22 bases in between. Germline V gene sequence: CDR1 MNHEY, CDR2 SMNVEV (reference sequence). CDR3 protein: CASSLARTDFVPTYEQYF. In DNA, the CDR3 is TGTGCCAGCAGTTTAGCTAGGACGGACTTTGTCCCAACCTACGAGCAGTACTTC.

The chain employs TRBV19 and TRBJ1-3; D gene unclear. This CDR3 contains 18 residues. V was clipped by 5 bases and J by 0 bases, with 20 bases between them. Looked up from germline, CDR1 is LNHDA and CDR2 is SQIVND (reference sequence). Written as DNA, the CDR3 is TGTGCCAGTAGTGTGCAGACCTTCGACTCTTACTCTGGAAACACCATATATTTT. Its protein product is CASSVQTFDSYSGNTIYF.

The chain uses TRBV6-1 and TRBJ1-5, with 7 bases aligning to TRBD1. Germline CDR1 MNHNS, CDR2 SASEGT. CDR3 length: 15 amino acids. With V trimmed by 7 bases and J by 6 bases, 12 bases remained unmatched. The CDR3 DNA reads TGTGCCAGCACTCCTCAGGGGGGTCGAGGTCAGCCCCAGCATTTT. It encodes CASTPQGGRGQPQHF.

This clone was counted once. This chain joins TRBV7-2 and TRBJ2-1, with TRBD2 identical over 11 bases. Germline CDR1 SGHTA, CDR2 FQGNSA. The CDR3 runs 15 residues. V gave up 5 bases and J gave up 8 bases; unmatched junction bases: 8. The CDR3 protein is CASSTFGLAGDEQFF. CDR3 DNA: TGTGCCAGCAGCACTTTCGGACTAGCGGGCGATGAGCAGTTCTTC.

The rearrangement uses TRBV29-1 and TRBJ2-5; no firm D call. The CDR3 has 12 residues. V lost 4 bases and J lost 6, with 12 bases in between. Germline lookup yields CDR1 SQVTM and CDR2 ANQGSEA. CDR3 protein: CSVGWGSKTQYF. CDR3 nucleotide sequence: TGCAGCGTTGGTTGGGGATCGAAGACCCAGTACTTC.

This clone occurred a few times. The chain uses TRBV28 and TRBJ2-2, with D unclear. Trimming removed 7 bases from V and 4 bases from J, with 13 bases in between. Germline loops: CDR1 MDHEN, CDR2 SYDVKM. The CDR3 sequence is 14 residues long. The CDR3, as DNA: TGTGCCAGCACCTTGGTCAGTGCCACCGGGGAGCTGTTTTTT. This sequence encodes CASTLVSATGELFF.

V is TRBV4-1 and J is TRBJ2-1, with 8 positions matching TRBD2. CDR1 is MGHRA, CDR2 YSYEKL, per germline. The CDR3 spans 17 residues. V shed 1 base and J 9 bases; nucleotides not matched to a gene: 14. As DNA, the CDR3 is TGCGCCAGCAGCCAAGTAAGGCGGACGGGAGGGAGAGGTGAGCAGTTCTTC. Translation gives CASSQVRRTGGRGEQFF.

This chain uses TRBV5-4 with TRBJ2-1; 9 bases agree with TRBD1. The germline V gene has CDR1 SGHNT and CDR2 YYREEE (reference sequence). CDR3 length: 16 amino acids. Trimming took 5 bases from V and 5 from J; bases not matched to a gene: 11. This CDR3 reads CASRSEPRDRDNEQFF. DNA for the CDR3: TGTGCCAGCAGATCCGAGCCCCGGGACAGGGACAATGAGCAGTTCTTC.

The chain carries TRBV6-1 and TRBJ2-1, with 14 positions matching TRBD2. There are 15 residues in the CDR3. J was trimmed by 6 bases and V by 6 bases; bases with no gene match: 4. CDR1 and CDR2 from the germline V gene are MNHNS and SASEGT. CDR3 amino acids: CASRMGLAGVNEQFF. The CDR3 DNA follows: TGTGCCAGCAGGATGGGACTAGCGGGAGTCAATGAGCAGTTCTTC.

This clone turned up a few times. V is TRBV7-9 and J is TRBJ2-2; 9 bases match TRBD1. The germline CDR1 and CDR2 sequences are SEHNR and FQNEAQ (reference sequence). The CDR3 consists of 16 residues. V trimming: 5 bases; J trimming: 3 bases; junction bases outside the gene matches: 7. The CDR3 protein is CASSTYRGLDTGELFF. CDR3 bases: TGTGCCAGCAGCACTTACAGGGGGCTCGACACCGGGGAGCTGTTTTTT.

The J gene is TRBJ2-1, the V gene TRBV6-5, with D possibly being TRBD2 (6 bases). CDR1 is MNHEY, CDR2 SVGAGI, per germline. Trimming stripped 2 bases from V and 2 bases from J, with 10 bases between. The CDR3 covers 15 residues. CDR3 nucleotides: TGTGCCAGCAGTTACGGTAGCGGCGCCTACAATGAGCAGTTCTTC. Translating gives CASSYGSGAYNEQFF.

The chain is built from TRBV13 and TRBJ2-3; TRBD1 aligns across 8 bases. The CDR3 contains 14 residues. V shed 6 bases and J 11 bases; nucleotides not matched to a gene: 13. Germline V gives CDR1 PRHDT, CDR2 FYEKMQ (reference sequence). CDR3 residues: CASSSRDRKVGQYF. In DNA form, the CDR3 reads TGTGCCAGCAGTTCCCGGGACAGGAAAGTGGGGCAGTATTTT.

The chain carries TRBV5-6 and TRBJ2-7; TRBD1 aligns across 12 bases. CDR1 and CDR2 (germline): SGHDT, YYEEEE. The V gene end was trimmed by 0 bases and the J gene end by 6 bases; junction bases not matched to a gene: 4. The CDR3 is 15 residues long. The CDR3 region is CASSLAGQGAREQYF. The DNA of the CDR3 is TGTGCCAGCAGCTTGGCGGGACAGGGGGCACGCGAGCAGTACTTC.

The V gene is TRBV11-3, the J gene TRBJ2-2; the D is unclear. Trimming shortened V by 6 bases and J by 6 bases, and 17 bases separated the two germline ends. The CDR3 totals 15 residues. The V gene's germline CDR1 is SGHNT and CDR2 YENEEA. This chain's CDR3 is CASRASSYGAGELFF. The CDR3 DNA follows: TGTGCCAGCAGAGCATCGAGTTACGGAGCCGGGGAGCTGTTTTTT.

V gene TRBV27 combines with J gene TRBJ1-6, with a tentative D call TRBD1 (5 bases). The CDR3 spans 17 residues. CDR1 is MNHEY and CDR2 is SMNVEV in the germline V gene (reference sequence). Trimming pared 6 bases from V and 11 bases from J, leaving 26 bases between. In DNA form, the CDR3 reads TGTGCCAGCAGGAACCGACTGACAGAGGCGGGATCGGCACCCCTCCACTTT. This encodes CASRNRLTEAGSAPLHF.

The chain couples TRBV6-6 to TRBJ1-4; 8 bases line up with TRBD1. The CDR3 is 14 residues long. V gave up 6 bases and J gave up 12 bases; unmatched junction bases: 12. Germline V lookup: CDR1 MNHNY, CDR2 SVGAGI (reference sequence). CDR3 bases: TGTGCCAGCAGACGTGGACAGGGTGGGAGAGAACTGTTTTTT. It encodes CASRRGQGGRELFF.

This chain links TRBV19 with TRBJ2-2; TRBD2 matches 12 bases. J gave up 6 bases and V 6 bases, and 14 bases lay outside the gene matches. CDR3 length: 18 residues. Germline V gives CDR1 LNHDA, CDR2 SQIVND (reference sequence). The CDR3: CASRFPSGGAAPPGELFF. The CDR3 DNA reads as TGTGCCAGTAGATTCCCTAGCGGGGGGGCCGCCCCGCCCGGGGAGCTGTTTTTT. The full variable domain, completed using reference TRBV19 and TRBJ2-2, is DGGITQSPKYLFRKEGQNVTLSCEQNLNHDAMYWYRQDPGQGLRLIYYSQIVNDFQKGDIAEGYSVSREKKESFPLTVTSAQKNPTAFYLCASRFPSGGAAPPGELFFGEGSRLTVL.

This clone was recorded only once. V and J are TRBV7-2 and TRBJ2-4, with a weak D call TRBD2 (5 bases). V lost 2 bases and J lost 0, with 8 bases in between. The germline gives CDR1 SGHTA, CDR2 FQGNSA. The CDR3 sequence is 15 residues long. CDR3 in DNA: TGTGCCAGCAGCTTAATAGCGATAGCCAAAAACATTCAGTACTTC. It encodes CASSLIAIAKNIQYF.

This rearrangement joins TRBV5-1 to TRBJ2-7; 9 bases agree with TRBD1. V dropped 4 bases and J dropped 0; count of bases not matched to a gene: 5. Germline V gene lookup returns CDR1 SGHRS and CDR2 YFSETQ. The CDR3 totals 15 residues. CDR3 amino acids: CASSPGTGSSYEQYF. The CDR3 DNA reads TGCGCCAGCAGCCCCGGGACAGGGAGCTCCTACGAGCAGTACTTC.

This rearrangement joins TRBV7-8 to TRBJ1-2, with D unclear. Between the trimmed V and J ends, which lost 1 base and 3 bases, there was a span of 3 bases. The CDR3 has 12 amino acids. Germline V gene data show CDR1 as SGHVS and CDR2 as FQNEAQ. CDR3: CASSLDDYGYTF. CDR3 bases: TGTGCCAGCAGCTTAGACGACTATGGCTACACCTTC.